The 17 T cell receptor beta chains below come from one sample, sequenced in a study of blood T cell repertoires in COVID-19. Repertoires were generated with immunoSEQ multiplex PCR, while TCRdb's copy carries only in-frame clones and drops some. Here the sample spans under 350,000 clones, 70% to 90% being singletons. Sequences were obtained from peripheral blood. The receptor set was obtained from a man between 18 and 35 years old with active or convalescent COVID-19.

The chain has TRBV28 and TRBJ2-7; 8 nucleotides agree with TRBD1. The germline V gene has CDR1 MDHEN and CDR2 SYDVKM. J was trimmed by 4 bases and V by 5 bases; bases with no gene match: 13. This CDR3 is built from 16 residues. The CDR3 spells CASSAIQPGQVYEQYF. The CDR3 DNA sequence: TGTGCCAGCAGTGCAATCCAACCGGGACAGGTATACGAGCAGTACTTC.

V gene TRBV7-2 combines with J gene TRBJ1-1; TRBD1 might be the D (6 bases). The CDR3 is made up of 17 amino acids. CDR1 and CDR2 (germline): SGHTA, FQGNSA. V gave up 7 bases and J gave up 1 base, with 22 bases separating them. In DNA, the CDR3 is TGTGCCAGCACCTGGGGGCTCGGTTTATCGAGGAACACTGAAGCTTTCTTT. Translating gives CASTWGLGLSRNTEAFF.

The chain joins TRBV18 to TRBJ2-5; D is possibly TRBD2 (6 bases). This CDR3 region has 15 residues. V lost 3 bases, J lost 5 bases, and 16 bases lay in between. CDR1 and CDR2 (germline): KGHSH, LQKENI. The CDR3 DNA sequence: TGTGCCAGCTCACCGGCAGGACTACCCGGCGAGACCCAGTACTTC. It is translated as CASSPAGLPGETQYF.

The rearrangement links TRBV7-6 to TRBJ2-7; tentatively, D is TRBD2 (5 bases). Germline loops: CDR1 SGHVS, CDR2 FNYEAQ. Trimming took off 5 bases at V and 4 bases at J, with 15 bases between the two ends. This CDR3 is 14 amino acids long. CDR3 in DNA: TGTGCCAGCAGCCCGGAGGAGGTTCTGTACGAGCAGTACTTC. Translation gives CASSPEEVLYEQYF. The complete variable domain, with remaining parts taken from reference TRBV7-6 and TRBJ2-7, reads GAGVSQSPRYKVTKRGQDVALRCDPISGHVSLYWYRQALGQGPEFLTYFNYEAQQDKSGLPNDRFSAERPEGSISTLTIQRTEQRDSAMYRCASSPEEVLYEQYFGPGTRLTVT.

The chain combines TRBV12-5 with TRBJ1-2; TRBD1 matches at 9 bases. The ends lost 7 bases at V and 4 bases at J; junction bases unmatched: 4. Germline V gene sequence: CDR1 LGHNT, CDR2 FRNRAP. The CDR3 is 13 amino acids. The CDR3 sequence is CASETGGPYGYTF. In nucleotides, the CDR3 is TGTGCTAGTGAAACAGGGGGCCCCTATGGCTACACCTTC. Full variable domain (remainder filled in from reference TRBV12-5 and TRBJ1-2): DARVTQTPRHKVTEMGQEVTMRCQPILGHNTVFWYRQTMMQGLELLAYFRNRAPLDDSGMPKDRFSAEMPDATLATLKIQPSEPRDSAVYFCASETGGPYGYTFGSGTRLTVV.

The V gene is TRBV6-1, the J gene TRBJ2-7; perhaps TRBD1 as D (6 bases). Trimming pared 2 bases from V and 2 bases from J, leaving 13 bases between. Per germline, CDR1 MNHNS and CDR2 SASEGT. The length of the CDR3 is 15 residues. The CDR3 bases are TGTGCCAGCAGTGAAAGGACAGCAAAAGCCTACGAGCAGTACTTC. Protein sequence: CASSERTAKAYEQYF.

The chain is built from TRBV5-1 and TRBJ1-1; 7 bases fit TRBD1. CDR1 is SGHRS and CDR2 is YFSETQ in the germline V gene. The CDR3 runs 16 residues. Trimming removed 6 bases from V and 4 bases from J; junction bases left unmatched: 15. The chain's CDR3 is CASTGGGTASGTEAFF. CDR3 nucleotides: TGCGCCAGCACTGGGGGCGGGACAGCAAGTGGCACTGAAGCTTTCTTT.

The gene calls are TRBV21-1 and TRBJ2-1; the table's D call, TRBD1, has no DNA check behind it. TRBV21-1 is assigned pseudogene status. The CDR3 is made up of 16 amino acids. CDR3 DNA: TGTGCCAGCAGCAAAGTGCCCAGGGTGAGGCCCAATGAGCAGTTCTTC. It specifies CASSKVPRVRPNEQFF.

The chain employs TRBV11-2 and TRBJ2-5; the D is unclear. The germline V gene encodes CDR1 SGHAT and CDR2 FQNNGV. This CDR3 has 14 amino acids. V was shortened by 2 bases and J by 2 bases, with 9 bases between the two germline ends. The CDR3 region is CASSLFVSQETQYF. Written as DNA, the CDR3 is TGTGCCAGCAGCTTATTCGTCAGTCAAGAGACCCAGTACTTC.

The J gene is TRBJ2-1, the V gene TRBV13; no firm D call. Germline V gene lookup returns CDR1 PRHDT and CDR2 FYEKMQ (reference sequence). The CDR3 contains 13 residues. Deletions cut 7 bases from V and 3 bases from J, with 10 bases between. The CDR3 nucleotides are TGTGCCAGCACCTATACGAACTACAATGAGCAGTTCTTC. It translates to CASTYTNYNEQFF.

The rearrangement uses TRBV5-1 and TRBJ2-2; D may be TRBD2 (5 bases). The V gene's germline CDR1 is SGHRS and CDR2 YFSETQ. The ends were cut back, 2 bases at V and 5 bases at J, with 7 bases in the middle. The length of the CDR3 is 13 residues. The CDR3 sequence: CASSLKRTGELFF. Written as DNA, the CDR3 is TGCGCCAGCAGCTTAAAGCGGACCGGGGAGCTGTTTTTT.

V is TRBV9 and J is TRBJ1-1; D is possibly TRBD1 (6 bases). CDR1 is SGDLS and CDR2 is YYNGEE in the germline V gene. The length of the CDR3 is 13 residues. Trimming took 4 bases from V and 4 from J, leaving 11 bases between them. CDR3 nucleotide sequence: TGTGCCAGCAGCCCGACAGGATCCACTGAAGCTTTCTTT. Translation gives CASSPTGSTEAFF. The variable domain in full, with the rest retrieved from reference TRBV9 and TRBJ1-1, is DSGVTQTPKHLITATGQRVTLRCSPRSGDLSVYWYQQSLDQGLQFLIQYYNGEERAKGNILERFSAQQFPDLHSELNLSSLELGDSALYFCASSPTGSTEAFFGQGTRLTVV.

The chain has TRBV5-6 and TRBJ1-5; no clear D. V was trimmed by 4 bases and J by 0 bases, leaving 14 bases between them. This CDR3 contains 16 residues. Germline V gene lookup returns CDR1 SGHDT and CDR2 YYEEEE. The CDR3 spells CASSIRIRGSNQPQHF. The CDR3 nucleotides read TGTGCCAGCAGCATTCGTATTCGGGGTAGCAATCAGCCCCAGCATTTT. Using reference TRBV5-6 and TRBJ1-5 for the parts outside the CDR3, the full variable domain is DAGVTQSPTHLIKTRGQQVTLRCSPKSGHDTVSWYQQALGQGPQFIFQYYEEEERQRGNFPDRFSGHQFPNYSSELNVNALLLGDSALYLCASSIRIRGSNQPQHFGDGTRLSIL.

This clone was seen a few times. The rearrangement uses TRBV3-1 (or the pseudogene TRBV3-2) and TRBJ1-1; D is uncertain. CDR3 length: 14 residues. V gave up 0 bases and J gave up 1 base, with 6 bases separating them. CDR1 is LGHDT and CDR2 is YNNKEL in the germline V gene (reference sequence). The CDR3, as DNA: TGTGCCAGCAGCCAAGATGTTCGGAACACTGAAGCTTTCTTT. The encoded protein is CASSQDVRNTEAFF.

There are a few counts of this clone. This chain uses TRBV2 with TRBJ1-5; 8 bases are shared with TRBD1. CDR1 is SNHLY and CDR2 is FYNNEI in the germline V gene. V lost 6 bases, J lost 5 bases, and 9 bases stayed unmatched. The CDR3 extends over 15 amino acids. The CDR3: CASREQGGAYQPQHF. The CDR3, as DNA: TGTGCCAGCAGGGAACAGGGGGGAGCCTATCAGCCCCAGCATTTT.

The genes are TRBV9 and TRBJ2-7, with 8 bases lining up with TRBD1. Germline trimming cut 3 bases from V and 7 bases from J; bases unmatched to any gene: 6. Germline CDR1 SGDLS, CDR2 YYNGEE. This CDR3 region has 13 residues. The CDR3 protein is CASSADRVGEQYF. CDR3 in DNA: TGTGCCAGCAGCGCGGACAGGGTTGGGGAGCAGTACTTC. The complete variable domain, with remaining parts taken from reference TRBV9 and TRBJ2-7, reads DSGVTQTPKHLITATGQRVTLRCSPRSGDLSVYWYQQSLDQGLQFLIQYYNGEERAKGNILERFSAQQFPDLHSELNLSSLELGDSALYFCASSADRVGEQYFGPGTRLTVT.

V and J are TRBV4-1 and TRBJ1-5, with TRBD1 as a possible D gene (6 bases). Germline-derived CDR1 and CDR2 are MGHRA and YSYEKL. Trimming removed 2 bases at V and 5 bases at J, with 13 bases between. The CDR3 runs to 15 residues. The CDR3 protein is CASSQLQGSDQPQHF. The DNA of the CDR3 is TGCGCCAGCAGCCAACTCCAGGGGTCAGATCAGCCCCAGCATTTT.